The sequence of this T cell receptor beta chain was determined in a study of blood T cell repertoires in COVID-19. CDR3 size: 14 residues. Between the trimmed V and J ends, which lost 2 bases and 8 bases, there was a span of 15 bases. Germline V gives CDR1 MDHEN, CDR2 SYDVKM. Produced via immunoSEQ multiplex PCR; TCRdb's table is partial and in-frame only. There are about 210,000 clones in the sample; 85% occur only once, and approximately 5.1% lies in the top ten. This sequence joins TRBV28 and TRBJ1-2; D perhaps matches TRBD1 (5 bases). Sequenced: peripheral blood. The TCR comes from a man over 45 with COVID-19, enrolled during active disease. The CDR3 region is CASSLAGRGRGYTF. Written as DNA, the CDR3 is TGTGCCAGCAGTTTAGCAGGGAGGGGTAGGGGCTACACCTTC.